This TCR beta chain came from a study of blood T cells in healthy people across ages. Concerning this clonotype: Its antigen is still unknown.

A second about 6 to 12 cycle PCR used barcoded and J-beta primers. There were at least 2.5 million CDR3-containing paired-end reads obtained from each sample. TCRdb reprocessed the 5' RACE reads via MiXCR and lists one record per CDR3 protein. The profile shows 550,000 to 750,000 distinct CDR3 sequences, around 20% of them singletons. CDR1 and CDR2 from the germline V gene are SGHRS and YFSETQ. The ends were cut back, 0 bases at V and 8 bases at J, with 14 bases in the middle. The CDR3 has 14 residues. Study observations and caveats: It was the long-lived donors that had more naive CD4+ cells and higher diversity than aged donors. PBMCs were not sorted, which prevented a conclusive comparison of naive versus antigen-experienced cells.

The clonotype was recovered from a man aged 65-85 years in good health. The chain couples TRBV5-1 to TRBJ1-2; D is possibly TRBD1 (6 bases). Sequenced: blood. CDR3 in amino acids: CASSLGQAVLGYTF. The CDR3 coding sequence is TGCGCCAGCAGCTTGGGACAGGCGGTCTTAGGCTACACCTTC.